The 30 T cell receptor beta chains below were found in one sample sequenced in a study of CD8 T cells in Susac syndrome. Reverse transcription used 0.5 to 1 ug RNA and random hexamers. TCRdb called the immunoSEQ multiplex PCR reads again in MiXCR, with one record for every CDR3 protein. The sample shows roughly 200,000 distinct CDR3 sequences, approximately 94% of them seen only once. Sequencing input: CD4+ T cells from PBMCs. These receptors all stem from a human donor with Susac syndrome.

The J gene is TRBJ1-6, the V gene TRBV12-3 or TRBV12-4; D gene uncertain. The CDR3 contains 13 residues. V gave up 4 bases and J gave up 10 bases, with 11 bases separating them. The CDR3 here is CASSSGVESPLHF. The CDR3 DNA reads TGTGCCAGCAGTTCCGGTGTAGAGTCACCCCTCCACTTT.

V gene TRBV5-4 combines with J gene TRBJ2-5; TRBD2 aligns across 10 bases. Germline CDR1 SGHNT, CDR2 YYREEE (reference sequence). The length of the CDR3 is 16 residues. Germline trimming cut 4 bases from V and 4 bases from J; bases unmatched to any gene: 10. CDR3 bases: TGTGCCAGCAGCCGGGGCAGCGGGGGGGCCCGAGAGACCCAGTACTTC. Translation: CASSRGSGGARETQYF.

This clonotype came up once. J is TRBJ2-2 and V is TRBV25-1, with D hard to call. The CDR3 contains 14 residues. Looked up from germline, CDR1 is MGHDK and CDR2 is SYGVNS. The ends were cut back, 4 bases at V and 7 bases at J, with 13 bases in the middle. This CDR3 reads CASSVYSSSGELFF. The CDR3 nucleotides are TGTGCCAGCAGTGTTTACAGTTCTAGCGGGGAGCTGTTTTTT.

In DNA, the CDR3 is TGTGCCAGCAGTTACTCTCCCGGCGGAATCGTCACTGATACGCAGTATTTT. This encodes CASSYSPGGIVTDTQYF. The rearrangement joins TRBV6-5 to TRBJ2-3; D gene ambiguous. The CDR3 length is 17 residues. Deletions cut 0 bases from V and 6 bases from J, with 19 bases between. Germline CDR1 reads MNHEY; CDR2 reads SVGAGI.

This clonotype was observed a handful of times. The V gene is TRBV20-1, the J gene TRBJ1-1; unclear D gene. The CDR3 spans 12 residues. V lost 4 bases and J lost 1, with 7 bases in between. The germline V gene encodes CDR1 DFQATT and CDR2 SNEGSKA (reference sequence). CDR3 nucleotide sequence: TGCAGTGCTAACCGGGGGAACACTGAAGCTTTCTTT. Its translation is CSANRGNTEAFF.

The genes are TRBV2 and TRBJ2-4; 7 bases match TRBD1. This CDR3 is built from 14 residues. Per germline, CDR1 SNHLY and CDR2 FYNNEI. The junction had 8 bases not matched to a gene; V was cut back by 10 bases and J by 2 bases. The CDR3 loop is CANTDRVSKNIQYF. The CDR3 DNA is TGTGCCAATACAGACAGGGTTTCCAAAAACATTCAGTACTTC.

The chain carries TRBV28 and TRBJ1-5; a weak D match, TRBD1 (5 bases). Trimming took 4 bases from V and 0 from J, leaving 7 bases between them. This CDR3 is 14 amino acids long. Germline assignment: CDR1 MDHEN and CDR2 SYDVKM. CDR3 loop: CASSWGSSNQPQHF. Here the CDR3 DNA reads TGTGCCAGCAGTTGGGGGAGTAGCAATCAGCCCCAGCATTTT.

The V and J genes are TRBV9 and TRBJ2-5; 9 nucleotides agree with TRBD1. J gave up 5 bases and V 3 bases, and 8 bases lay outside the gene matches. Germline CDR1 reads SGDLS; CDR2 reads YYNGEE. The CDR3 covers 15 residues. The CDR3 DNA reads TGTGCCAGCAGCGCCCAACAGGGGGCGGGTGAGACCCAGTACTTC. Translating gives CASSAQQGAGETQYF. The full variable domain, in which reference TRBV9 and TRBJ2-5 provide the parts outside the CDR3, is DSGVTQTPKHLITATGQRVTLRCSPRSGDLSVYWYQQSLDQGLQFLIQYYNGEERAKGNILERFSAQQFPDLHSELNLSSLELGDSALYFCASSAQQGAGETQYFGPGTRLLVL.

The CDR3 reads CASTSRQASGGYTF. CDR3 DNA: TGTGCCAGCACCTCCAGGCAGGCCTCGGGCGGCTACACCTTC. The chain combines TRBV12-3 or TRBV12-4 with TRBJ1-2; D remains unclear. V lost 7 bases to trimming and J lost 8 bases, with 20 bases between them. The CDR3 is made up of 14 amino acids.

The chain joins TRBV15 to TRBJ2-7, with a weak D call TRBD1 (5 bases). Per the germline V gene, CDR1 is LNHNV and CDR2 is YYDKDF (reference sequence). With 0 bases removed from V and 1 base from J, the gap between germline ends came to 7 bases. CDR3 length equals 14 residues. The CDR3, as DNA: TGTGCCACCAGCAGAGATAAGGGGTCCTACGAGCAGTACTTC. Translating it yields CATSRDKGSYEQYF. Together with reference TRBV15 and TRBJ2-7, the CDR3 gives the full variable domain: DAMVIQNPRYQVTQFGKPVTLSCSQTLNHNVMYWYQQKSSQAPKLLFHYYDKDFNNEADTPDNFQSRRPNTSFCFLDIRSPGLGDTAMYLCATSRDKGSYEQYFGPGTRLTVT.

This chain connects TRBV10-1 to TRBJ1-1; D is uncertain. Germline loops: CDR1 WNHNN, CDR2 SYGVQD (reference sequence). This CDR3 comprises 13 residues. V dropped 3 bases and J dropped 11 bases, with 16 bases sitting between them. As DNA, the CDR3 is TGCGCCAGCAGTGACACTCGGTCCCGGGATGCTTTCTTT. Its translation: CASSDTRSRDAFF.

V gene TRBV12-3 or TRBV12-4 combines with J gene TRBJ2-1, with 7 bases matching TRBD2. Trimming cost V 5 bases and J 3 bases; bases outside gene matches: 10. The CDR3 totals 16 residues. The CDR3 spells CASSPSWSGDYNEQFF. The CDR3 coding sequence is TGTGCCAGCAGTCCCTCCTGGAGCGGGGACTACAATGAGCAGTTCTTC.

J is TRBJ1-4 and V is TRBV12-5, with 9 bases aligning to TRBD1. The CDR3 contains 16 residues. V shed 5 bases and J 4 bases; nucleotides not matched to a gene: 8. The germline V gene has CDR1 LGHNT and CDR2 FRNRAP. The chain's CDR3 is CASGLRTGDNNEKLFF. CDR3 coding DNA: TGTGCTAGTGGTCTAAGGACAGGGGACAATAATGAAAAACTGTTTTTT.

The chain uses TRBV29-1 and TRBJ2-2; weak D call: TRBD2 (6 bases). Germline CDR1 SQVTM, CDR2 ANQGSEA. V lost 5 bases, J lost 7 bases, and 14 bases lay in between. CDR3 size: 13 residues. The CDR3 DNA reads as TGCAGCGTTCCTCGGTGGGGGGTCGGGGAGCTGTTTTTT. Translating gives CSVPRWGVGELFF.

This chain links TRBV5-4 with TRBJ2-5; a weak D match, TRBD2 (6 bases). The CDR3 spans 15 residues. Germline V lookup: CDR1 SGHNT, CDR2 YYREEE (reference sequence). V gave up 5 bases and J gave up 5 bases, with 19 bases separating them. The CDR3 DNA sequence: TGTGCCAGCAGAGATGAAAGGGGTGCGGGGGAGACCCAGTACTTC. It yields the protein CASRDERGAGETQYF.

The chain links TRBV7-9 to TRBJ1-1; 7 nucleotides align to TRBD1. Unmatched junction bases numbered 7, after V lost 6 bases and J lost 6 bases. The V gene's germline CDR1 is SEHNR and CDR2 FQNEAQ (reference sequence). This CDR3 has 13 residues. CDR3 DNA: TGTGCCAGCAGTCGAACAGGGGTGGCTGAAGCTTTCTTT. This encodes CASSRTGVAEAFF.

V usage is TRBV20-1 and J usage is TRBJ2-3; maybe TRBD2 (6 bases). Germline V gene sequence: CDR1 DFQATT, CDR2 SNEGSKA (reference sequence). V lost 2 bases and J lost 6, with 18 bases in between. This CDR3 comprises 15 residues. The CDR3 here is CSARLSGSTLDTQYF. The DNA of the CDR3 is TGCAGTGCTAGACTAAGCGGGTCCACATTGGATACGCAGTATTTT.

V is TRBV6-4 and J is TRBJ2-6, with TRBD2 as a possible D gene (6 bases). The CDR3 is 17 residues long. Trimming took 5 bases from V and 0 from J, leaving 14 bases between them. The germline gives CDR1 MRHNA, CDR2 SNTAGT. CDR3 protein: CASSQEGSGSGANVLTF. For the CDR3, the DNA is TGTGCCAGCAGTCAGGAGGGGTCGGGCTCTGGGGCCAACGTCCTGACTTTC.

This clonotype appeared a single time. The V gene is TRBV7-9, the J gene TRBJ2-5, with TRBD1 as a possible D gene (7 bases). Germline loops: CDR1 SEHNR, CDR2 FQNEAQ (reference sequence). This CDR3 is 12 amino acids long. Between the trimmed V and J ends, which lost 8 bases and 2 bases, there was a span of 9 bases. This CDR3 reads CASSGGQETQYF. The CDR3 nucleotides read TGTGCCAGCTCAGGGGGGCAAGAGACCCAGTACTTC.

The rearrangement uses TRBV6-6 and TRBJ1-5; no definite D call. The CDR3 length is 12 residues. Trimming stripped 6 bases from V and 8 bases from J, with 11 bases between. In germline, CDR1 is MNHNY, CDR2 SVGAGI (reference sequence). The CDR3 protein is CASRFPEEPQHF. The CDR3 DNA reads as TGTGCCAGCAGGTTCCCTGAGGAGCCCCAGCATTTT.

The gene calls are TRBV4-2 and TRBJ1-1; 7 bases match TRBD1. Germline CDR1 and CDR2: LGHNA and YNFKEQ. J lost 1 base, V lost 5 bases, and 4 bases had no gene match. The CDR3 is made up of 14 amino acids. This CDR3 reads CASSLTGTNTEAFF. CDR3 coding DNA: TGTGCCAGCAGCTTGACAGGGACGAACACTGAAGCTTTCTTT.

The chain links TRBV3-1 to TRBJ2-2; no clear D. Trimming left V 6 bases short and J 8 bases short, with 13 bases between. Germline V gene data show CDR1 as LGHDT and CDR2 as YNNKEL (reference sequence). The CDR3 loop spans 13 amino acids. The CDR3 bases are TGTGCCAGCAGGGGCCCAGGAACTGGGGAGCTGTTTTTT. Translating gives CASRGPGTGELFF.

This chain uses TRBV4-1 with TRBJ1-6; TRBD1 aligns across 8 bases. The germline CDR1 and CDR2 sequences are MGHRA and YSYEKL. Unmatched junction bases numbered 9, after V lost 1 base and J lost 10 bases. CDR3 length: 16 residues. CDR3 region: CASSQVGQGRRSPLHF. The DNA for the CDR3 is TGCGCCAGCAGCCAAGTAGGACAGGGAAGGCGATCACCCCTCCACTTT.

The V and J genes are TRBV11-2 and TRBJ2-6; D uncertain. The CDR3 sequence is 14 residues long. CDR1 and CDR2 from the germline V gene are SGHAT and FQNNGV. V gave up 4 bases and J gave up 4 bases, with 8 bases separating them. For the CDR3, the DNA is TGTGCCAGCAGCTCACTTTCCGGGGCCAACGTCCTGACTTTC. It encodes CASSSLSGANVLTF.

The chain employs TRBV6-1 and TRBJ2-2, with 8 bases matching TRBD1. The CDR3 contains 16 residues. Germline trimming cut 6 bases from V and 0 bases from J; bases unmatched to any gene: 6. Germline V lookup: CDR1 MNHNS, CDR2 SASEGT. The DNA for the CDR3 is TGTGCCAGCAGCCGGACAGGGCGTGCGAACACCGGGGAGCTGTTTTTT. It encodes CASSRTGRANTGELFF.

The chain uses TRBV4-2 and TRBJ1-2, with D maybe TRBD1 (6 bases). Germline-derived CDR1 and CDR2 are LGHNA and YNFKEQ. This CDR3 comprises 15 residues. Trimming removed 3 bases from V and 4 bases from J, with 15 bases in between. Here the CDR3 reads CASSQDTSGVYGYTF. In nucleotides, the CDR3 is TGTGCCAGCAGCCAGGATACATCAGGGGTCTATGGCTACACCTTC.

The chain couples TRBV12-3 or TRBV12-4 to TRBJ2-7; D uncertain. CDR3 size: 15 residues. Trimming left V 4 bases short and J 4 bases short, with 17 bases between. CDR3 loop: CASSSDPRGAYEQYF. For the CDR3, the DNA is TGTGCCAGCAGTTCGGACCCACGCGGCGCATACGAGCAGTACTTC.

This clonotype was seen just once. The chain joins TRBV7-9 to TRBJ2-1; D is perhaps TRBD1 (5 bases). Trimming removed 2 bases from V and 8 bases from J, with 16 bases in between. CDR1 is SEHNR and CDR2 is FQNEAQ in the germline V gene (reference sequence). This CDR3 is 15 amino acids long. The DNA for the CDR3 is TGTGCCAGCAGCTTACTAGGCAGGGTCGTCGATGAGCAGTTCTTC. Translation: CASSLLGRVVDEQFF.

This chain links TRBV4-3 with TRBJ1-5; D is perhaps TRBD1 (5 bases). The CDR3 is 15 residues long. In germline, CDR1 is LGHNA, CDR2 YSLEER. The V and J ends lost 0 bases and 5 bases respectively, with 11 bases between them. CDR3 in DNA: TGCGCCAGCAGCCAAGATGGGGGAAGGGATCAGCCCCAGCATTTT. As protein: CASSQDGGRDQPQHF.

This chain uses TRBV1 with TRBJ2-3; no check of the table's D call, TRBD2, against the DNA was made. TRBV1 is a documented pseudogene. The CDR3 extends over 17 amino acids. The CDR3 loop is CTSSCRRRGRPWDTQYF. In DNA, the CDR3 is TGCACCAGCAGCTGCAGGCGGAGGGGCAGGCCTTGGGATACGCAGTATTTT.